This T cell receptor beta chain was recorded in a study of T cell responses to AZD1222 COVID-19 vaccine. Overall study findings and caveats: Vaccine-associated CD4 TCRs spanned spike, dominant at 160-218 and 743-854. Receipt of two AZD1222 doses was followed by a rise in Spike-specific TCR breadth and depth. The reported proportion of spike-specific TCRs targeting unmutated variant regions was nearly half.

A remark on this clone: Its specificity is unknown.

The protocol was immunoSEQ multiplex PCR, while the TCRdb copy is restricted to in-frame clones and leaves out a portion. This table holds 100,000 to 140,000 clones, roughly 87% found once. The CDR3 is 14 amino acids. The germline CDR1 and CDR2 sequences are SEHNR and FQNEAQ (reference sequence). V shed 8 bases and J shed 1 base, with 12 bases lying between them. The starting material was peripheral blood, obtained on day 0 of AZD1222 vaccination. The chain couples TRBV7-9 to TRBJ2-1; a weak D match, TRBD2 (6 bases). The origin of this receptor is an adult in good health. The CDR3 reads CASAGLGSYNEQFF. The DNA of the CDR3 is TGTGCCAGCGCGGGACTGGGATCCTACAATGAGCAGTTCTTC.